The rows below give T cell receptor beta chains drawn from one sample of a study of shared clonotypes between healthy human individuals. Some clones are missing from TCRdb's copy, which holds only in-frame ones; the method was immunoSEQ multiplex PCR. The sample lists some 2,100,000 clones, 90% to 97% occurring once. What was sequenced was naive CD4+ T cells sorted from blood. These receptor sequences come from a man aged 18-30 years in good health. The CDR3 runs from the conserved cysteine through the conserved F or W. D genes are given only for firm matches. Clone size appears in some rows only: once, few, many, or a class for an expanded clone.

16 NA TRBJ2-7 NA TRBV7-9 CASSLALRGTPYEQYF TGTGCCAGCAGCTTAGCCTTAAGGGGCACCCCCTACGAGCAGTACTTC
11 NA TRBJ2-1 NA TRBV11-2 CASSPRMEQFF TGTGCCAGCAGCCCGCGGATGGAGCAGTTCTTC
16 NA TRBJ2-5 TRBD1 TRBV19 CASSIDGTGSPETQYF TGTGCCAGTAGTATAGATGGGACAGGGTCTCCAGAGACCCAGTACTTC
11 NA TRBJ2-5 NA TRBV6-5 CASSTRGTQYF TGTGCCAGCAGTACAAGGGGGACCCAGTACTTC
16 NA TRBJ2-1 TRBD2 TRBV11-2 CASSLERGRLTNEQFF TGTGCCAGCAGCTTAGAACGCGGGAGGCTAACAAATGAGCAGTTCTTC
15 NA TRBJ1-2 TRBD1 TRBV11-3 CASSSSDRAYYGYTF TGTGCCAGCAGCTCCAGCGACAGGGCTTACTATGGCTACACCTTC
15 NA TRBJ2-5 NA TRBV5-1 CASSFSGLTQETQYF TGCGCCAGCAGCTTTTCCGGACTTACACAAGAGACCCAGTACTTC
17 NA TRBJ1-2 TRBD1 TRBV5-6 CASSPGDRGPNFYGYTF TGTGCCAGCAGCCCGGGGGACAGGGGGCCTAACTTCTATGGCTACACCTTC
14 NA TRBJ1-2 NA TRBV21-1 CASSKTQLRNGYTF TGTGCCAGCAGCAAGACCCAGCTTAGGAATGGCTACACCTTC
14 NA TRBJ2-5 TRBD1 TRBV28 CASSLTGQGETQYF TGTGCCAGCAGTTTGACGGGACAGGGAGAGACCCAGTACTTC
15 NA TRBJ2-7 NA TRBV5-1 CASSLGSGATYEQYF TGCGCCAGCAGCTTGGGGTCGGGGGCAACGTACGAGCAGTACTTC
14 NA TRBJ2-1 NA TRBV5-1 CASSLDPGPRQQFF TGCGCCAGCAGCTTGGACCCCGGACCCCGCCAGCAGTTCTTC
15 NA TRBJ2-2 NA TRBV10-2 CASSWDRVNTGELFF TGCGCCAGCAGCTGGGACCGAGTGAACACCGGGGAGCTGTTTTTT
15 NA TRBJ2-1 NA TRBV6-1 CASSPSTNSYNEQFF TGTGCCAGCAGTCCGTCGACTAACTCCTACAATGAGCAGTTCTTC
15 NA TRBJ2-2 NA TRBV9 CASSVGGGIAGELFF TGTGCCAGCAGCGTAGGAGGCGGGATCGCCGGGGAGCTGTTTTTT
19 once TRBJ1-6 TRBD1 TRBV7-2 CASSLRGVGTVSYNSPLHF TGTGCCAGCAGCCTCCGCGGGGTGGGGACAGTCTCCTATAATTCACCCCTCCACTTT
13 NA TRBJ1-4 NA TRBV30 CACTDRLDEKLFF TGTGCCTGCACAGACAGGTTGGATGAAAAACTGTTTTTT
18 NA TRBJ2-6 TRBD1 TRBV6-1 CASSVTGTEVAGANVLTF TGTGCCAGCAGTGTTACCGGGACAGAGGTGGCTGGGGCCAACGTCCTGACTTTC
14 NA TRBJ1-2 TRBD1 TRBV6-6 CASSRTGAAYGYTF TGTGCCAGCAGCCGAACAGGGGCGGCCTATGGCTACACCTTC
13 NA TRBJ2-7 TRBD2 TRBV5-1 CASMITGGYEQYF TGCGCCAGCATGATTACGGGAGGCTACGAGCAGTACTTC
15 NA TRBJ1-1 NA TRBV11-2 CASSLVSVLNTEAFF TGTGCCAGCAGCTTAGTATCAGTGTTGAACACTGAAGCTTTCTTT
15 NA TRBJ1-5 NA TRBV6-1 CASRRGPASNQPQHF TGTGCCAGCCGTAGGGGTCCAGCGAGCAATCAGCCCCAGCATTTT
13 NA TRBJ2-5 NA TRBV12-5 CASGLAVRETQYF TGTGCTAGTGGTTTGGCCGTCCGGGAGACCCAGTACTTC
13 NA TRBJ1-2 NA TRBV29-1 CSVDYQSNYGYTF TGCAGCGTTGATTATCAGTCTAACTATGGCTACACCTTC
12 NA TRBJ2-7 NA TRBV10-2 CASSVFGGEQYF TGCGCCAGCAGTGTGTTTGGTGGGGAGCAGTACTTC
15 once TRBJ2-7 NA TRBV7-4 CASSLAEGTKYEQYF TGTGCCAGCAGCTTAGCGGAAGGGACGAAATACGAGCAGTACTTC
13 few TRBJ1-3 NA TRBV9 CASRPSSGNTIYF TGTGCCAGCAGGCCCAGCTCTGGAAACACCATATATTTT
14 once TRBJ1-5 TRBD1 TRBV6-5 CASSEGAGAQPQHF TGTGCCAGCAGCGAGGGGGCAGGGGCTCAGCCCCAGCATTTT
15 NA TRBJ1-3 NA TRBV5-1 CASSWTVDSGNTIYF TGCGCCAGCAGCTGGACAGTAGACTCTGGAAACACCATATATTTT
12 NA TRBJ2-7 NA TRBV25-1 CASSIGGYEQYF TGTGCCAGCAGTATAGGGGGCTACGAGCAGTACTTC
19 once TRBJ2-2 TRBD2 TRBV5-1 CASSLGGLAGAGTGGELFF TGCGCCAGCAGCTTGGGGGGACTAGCGGGAGCCGGAACGGGCGGGGAGCTGTTTTTT
14 NA TRBJ2-1 TRBD2 TRBV27 CASSPAGGGNEQFF TGTGCCAGCAGTCCAGCGGGGGGGGGCAATGAGCAGTTCTTC
14 NA TRBJ2-7 NA TRBV30 CAWRVTGNTYEQYF TGTGCCTGGAGGGTTACAGGGAATACCTACGAGCAGTACTTC
17 NA TRBJ2-2 TRBD1 TRBV4-2 CASSQDQGQGGTGELFF TGTGCCAGCAGCCAAGATCAGGGACAGGGGGGAACCGGGGAGCTGTTTTTT
15 NA TRBJ1-2 TRBD1 TRBV5-6 CASSFRDREALGYTF TGTGCCAGCAGCTTCCGGGACAGGGAGGCATTAGGCTACACCTTC
16 NA TRBJ2-2 NA TRBV4-2 CASSRNQGTNTGELFF TGTGCCAGCAGCAGGAATCAGGGGACGAACACCGGGGAGCTGTTTTTT
11 NA TRBJ1-1 NA TRBV25-1 CASRMNTEAFF TGTGCCAGCAGGATGAACACTGAAGCTTTCTTT
16 NA TRBJ1-2 NA TRBV25-1 CASRAPYWGADYGYTF TGTGCCAGCAGGGCCCCTTACTGGGGCGCAGACTATGGCTACACCTTC
14 NA TRBJ1-1 TRBD1 TRBV6-5 CASREWDSSTEAFF TGTGCCAGCAGGGAGTGGGACAGCAGCACTGAAGCTTTCTTT
16 NA TRBJ1-3 NA TRBV30 CAWSVRTGFSGNTIYF TGTGCCTGGAGTGTACGAACAGGTTTCTCTGGAAACACCATATATTTT
13 NA TRBJ1-2 TRBD1 TRBV5-1 CASSQTGSWGYTF TGCGCCAGCAGCCAGACAGGGTCTTGGGGCTACACCTTC
15 NA TRBJ2-7 NA TRBV5-1 CASSLGDLETYEQYF TGCGCCAGCAGCCTCGGGGACTTGGAGACCTACGAGCAGTACTTC
15 NA TRBJ2-5 NA TRBV7-2 CASSGISGGQETQYF TGTGCCAGCAGCGGAATTAGCGGAGGACAAGAGACCCAGTACTTC
18 NA TRBJ2-5 NA TRBV4-2 CASSQDVNSRASKETQYF TGTGCCAGCAGCCAAGATGTCAATTCTAGGGCATCCAAAGAGACCCAGTACTTC
15 NA TRBJ2-5 TRBD2 TRBV18 CASSPLTSGKETQYF TGTGCCAGCTCACCTTTGACTAGCGGCAAAGAGACCCAGTACTTC
13 NA TRBJ1-4 NA TRBV7-9 CASSPAGSEKLFF TGTGCCAGCAGTCCGGCGGGGTCTGAAAAACTGTTTTTT
13 NA TRBJ2-5 NA TRBV2 CASRVRYQETQYF TGTGCCAGCAGAGTTCGGTACCAAGAGACCCAGTACTTC
16 once TRBJ1-5 NA TRBV5-1 CASSLRGGGIDQPQHF TGCGCCAGCAGCTTAAGAGGGGGAGGAATCGATCAGCCCCAGCATTTT